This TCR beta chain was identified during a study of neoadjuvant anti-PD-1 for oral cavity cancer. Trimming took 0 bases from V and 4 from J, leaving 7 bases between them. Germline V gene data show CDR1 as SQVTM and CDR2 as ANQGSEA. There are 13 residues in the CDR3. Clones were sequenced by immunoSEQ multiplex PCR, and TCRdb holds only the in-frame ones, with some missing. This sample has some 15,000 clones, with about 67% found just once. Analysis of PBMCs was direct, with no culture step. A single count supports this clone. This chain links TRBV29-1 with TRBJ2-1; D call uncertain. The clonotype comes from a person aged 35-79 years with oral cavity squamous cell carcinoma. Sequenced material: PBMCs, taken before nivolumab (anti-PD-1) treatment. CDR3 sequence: CSVEDLRYNEQFF. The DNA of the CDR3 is TGCAGCGTTGAAGATCTCAGGTACAATGAGCAGTTCTTC.